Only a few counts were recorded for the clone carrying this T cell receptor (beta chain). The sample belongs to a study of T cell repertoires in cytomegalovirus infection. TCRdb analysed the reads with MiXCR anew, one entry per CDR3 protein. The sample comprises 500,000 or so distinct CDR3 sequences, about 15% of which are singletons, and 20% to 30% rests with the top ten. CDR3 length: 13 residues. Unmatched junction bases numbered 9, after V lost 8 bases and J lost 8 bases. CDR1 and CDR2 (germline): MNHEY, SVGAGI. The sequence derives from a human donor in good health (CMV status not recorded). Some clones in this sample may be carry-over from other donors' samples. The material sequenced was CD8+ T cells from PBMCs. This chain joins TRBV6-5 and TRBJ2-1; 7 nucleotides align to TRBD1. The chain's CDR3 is CASRQGVGYEQFF. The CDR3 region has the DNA TGTGCCAGCCGACAGGGAGTAGGCTATGAGCAGTTCTTC.